This TCR beta chain was recovered during a study of PD-L1 blockade in urothelial cancer. For the study at large: Patients' prior chemotherapy regimens numbered 0 to 3. Study-wide results and caveats: Below-median pretreatment blood TCR clonality was associated with improved progression-free and overall survival.

Germline assignment: CDR1 MNHNS and CDR2 SASEGT. Trimming at V came to 8 bases and at J to 0 bases, leaving 4 bases not matched to a gene. CDR3 length: 13 amino acids. TCRdb's copy holds only in-frame clones and misses some; the assay was immunoSEQ multiplex PCR. The repertoire includes over 100,000 clones, more than 85% of them detected once, and less than 5% sits in the top ten. Time point given: peripheral blood 6 weeks after treatment start. Sample numbers ranged from 1 to 8 per patient, encompassing pretreatment and on-treatment collections. Comments on this clone: Its antigen is as yet unknown.

The sequence derives from a man in his fifties or sixties with urothelial cancer. The sequences come from PBMCs, collected around atezolizumab (anti-PD-L1) treatment. The J gene is TRBJ2-7, the V gene TRBV6-1, with TRBD2 matching 7 bases. CDR3 loop: CASHTSVSYEQYF. CDR3 coding DNA: TGTGCCAGCCATACTAGCGTCTCCTACGAGCAGTACTTC.